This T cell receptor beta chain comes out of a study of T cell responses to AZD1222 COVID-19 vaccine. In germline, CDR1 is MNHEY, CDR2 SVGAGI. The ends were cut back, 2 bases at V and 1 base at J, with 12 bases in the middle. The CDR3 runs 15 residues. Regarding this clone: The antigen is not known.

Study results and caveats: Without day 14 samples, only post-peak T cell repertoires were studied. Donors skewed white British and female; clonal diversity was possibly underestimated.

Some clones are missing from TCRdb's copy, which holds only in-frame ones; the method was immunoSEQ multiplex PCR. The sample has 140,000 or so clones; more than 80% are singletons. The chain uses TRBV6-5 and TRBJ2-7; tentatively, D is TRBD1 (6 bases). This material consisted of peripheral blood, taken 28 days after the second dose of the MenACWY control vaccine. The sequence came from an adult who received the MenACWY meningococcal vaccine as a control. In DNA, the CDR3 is TGTGCCAGCAGTTACCAGGGGAGCAATTCCTACGAGCAGTACTTC. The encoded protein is CASSYQGSNSYEQYF.